The rows below give T cell receptor beta chains drawn from one sample of a study of T cells in pancreatic ductal adenocarcinoma. The assay was immunoSEQ multiplex PCR, and TCRdb's table has in-frame clones only and misses some. This sample yields roughly 100,000 clones, of which roughly 96% are seen a single time; roughly 3.1% belongs to the top ten. The sequenced material came from PBMCs. These receptors were collected from a human donor with pancreatic ductal adenocarcinoma. Each CDR3 is given with its conserved first and last residue. Only some rows state a clone size, as once, few, many or a class for expanded clones.

V: TRBV28
size: -
J: TRBJ2-6
CDR3: CASLSGKAGANVLTF

V: TRBV7-2
size: -
J: TRBJ1-5
CDR3: CASSTGQVYNQPQHF

V: TRBV9
size: once
J: TRBJ2-1
CDR3: CASSVSGSLSGGEQFF

V: TRBV28
size: -
J: TRBJ2-4
CDR3: CASSLTSGRTGRNIQYF

V: TRBV19
size: -
J: TRBJ2-3
CDR3: CASSISASGLTDTQYF

V: TRBV6-5
size: -
J: TRBJ2-7
CDR3: CASSYRGEQYF

V: TRBV7-2
size: -
J: TRBJ2-1
CDR3: CASSLGSRLARLYNEQFF

V: TRBV7-3
size: -
J: TRBJ2-7
CDR3: CASSAAAGYEQYF

V: TRBV7-2
size: -
J: TRBJ2-7
CDR3: CASSREGGGWYEQYF

V: TRBV6-5
size: -
J: TRBJ1-1
CDR3: CASRPQRGRAFF

V: TRBV18
size: -
J: TRBJ1-1
CDR3: CASSPPGAVSTEAFF

V: TRBV27
size: -
J: TRBJ2-1
CDR3: CASSLRSGDSYNEQFF

V: TRBV5-1
size: -
J: TRBJ2-1
CDR3: CASSLAHTTYNEQFF

V: TRBV6-1
size: -
J: TRBJ2-7
CDR3: CASSELRTSTISYEQYF

V: TRBV7-9
size: -
J: TRBJ2-3
CDR3: CASRNYPDTQYF

V: TRBV9
size: once
J: TRBJ2-2
CDR3: CASSVAEAGELFF

V: TRBV4-1
size: -
J: TRBJ2-2
CDR3: CASSHLRNTGELFF

V: TRBV6-9
size: -
J: TRBJ1-1
CDR3: CAISDRARYTEAFF

V: TRBV9
size: -
J: TRBJ2-6
CDR3: CASSVDFSGANVLTF

V: TRBV5-1
size: -
J: TRBJ1-1
CDR3: CASSGTPNTEAFF

V: TRBV10-3
size: -
J: TRBJ2-1
CDR3: CAISGGLGYNEQFF

V: TRBV7-2
size: -
J: TRBJ2-5
CDR3: CASSLAWLAESQETQYF

V: TRBV29-1
size: -
J: TRBJ2-1
CDR3: CSVERGVDEQFF